The T cell receptor beta chain described here comes from a study of blood T cell repertoires in COVID-19. In the study overall: From the United States, Italy and Spain came samples of acute and convalescent COVID-19. From T cells, B-cell-depleted T cells, or PBMCs came the material, which was cDNA or gDNA.

Source study methods: From reference gene primer amplification, estimates of nucleated cell counts were derived. Only in-frame clones appear in the TCRdb table, and some are missing; sequencing was by immunoSEQ multiplex PCR. V, J and clone size were drawn from that table, and D and trimming were deduced from the DNA. This sample has 75,000 to 90,000 clones; about 78% occur once, and the top ten carry roughly 36%. The CDR3 is 15 amino acids. Germline V gene lookup returns CDR1 SGHKS and CDR2 YYEKEE (reference sequence). Germline trimming cut 5 bases from V and 7 bases from J; bases unmatched to any gene: 10. The Seattle patients joined while their infection was active and were tracked longitudinally afterward.

The clonotype originates from a man aged 60 to 75 with COVID-19, enrolled during active disease. Sequencing was done on a sample of peripheral blood. The chain recombines TRBV5-5 with TRBJ2-5, with TRBD1 matching over 11 bases. The CDR3 sequence is CASRRTGGDPWTQYF. The CDR3 coding sequence is TGTGCCAGCAGGCGGACAGGGGGCGATCCTTGGACCCAGTACTTC.